This T cell receptor beta chain was retrieved from a study of response to subunit inactivated influenza vaccine. Germline trimming cut 1 base from V and 0 bases from J; bases unmatched to any gene: 3. Germline lookup yields CDR1 LGHNA and CDR2 YNFKEQ. The CDR3 totals 17 residues. This clonotype showed up just a few times. MiXCR, run by TCRdb on the RT-PCR reads, gives a single entry per CDR3 protein. The sample consists of around 570,000 distinct CDR3 sequences, 7.5% to 8.5% of them appearing once. The chain recombines TRBV4-2 with TRBJ2-4; 10 bases align to TRBD2. The sequenced sample was PBMCs from blood, obtained roughly 24 months after vaccination. The receptor's source is a man aged 50-75 years who received an inactivated influenza vaccine. The CDR3 region has the DNA TGTGCCAGCAGCCAAGTACTAGCGGGGCTAGCCAAAAACATTCAGTACTTC. This sequence encodes CASSQVLAGLAKNIQYF.